Shown below are 26 T cell receptor beta chains from a single sample sequenced in a study of blood T cells in healthy people across ages. Together with a sample-barcoded 5' primer, a J-beta primer mix was included in a second PCR lasting about 6 to 11 cycles. TCRdb recomputed calls from the 5' RACE reads with MiXCR, one row per CDR3 protein. The sample has about 1.4 million distinct CDR3 sequences, approximately 59% seen once. Sequenced material: blood. The receptors come from a man between 18 and 29 years old in good health.

This clonotype turned up a few times. The chain joins TRBV6-5 to TRBJ2-1; 10 nucleotides agree with TRBD2. The germline gives CDR1 MNHEY, CDR2 SVGAGI. This CDR3 comprises 16 residues. Trimming removed 2 bases from V and 4 bases from J; junction bases left unmatched: 5. CDR3 residues: CASSYLAGESYNEQFF. CDR3 coding DNA: TGTGCCAGCAGTTACCTAGCGGGAGAGAGTTACAATGAGCAGTTCTTC.

The chain uses TRBV20-1 and TRBJ2-3; D tentatively fits TRBD1 or TRBD2 (5 bases each). V was cut by 6 bases and J by 6 bases, with 19 bases left in between. This CDR3 region has 14 residues. The germline V gene has CDR1 DFQATT and CDR2 SNEGSKA (reference sequence). Here the CDR3 reads CSAMGGDGSDTQYF. CDR3 nucleotide sequence: TGCAGTGCGATGGGTGGGGACGGTAGTGATACGCAGTATTTT.

This clonotype was seen a handful of times. The DNA for the CDR3 is TGTGCCAGCAGTCCCCAGAGTGGGGTTTGGGGCTACACCTTC. It codes for CASSPQSGVWGYTF. The chain employs TRBV12-3 or TRBV12-4 and TRBJ1-2; D not resolved. This CDR3 has 14 amino acids. The germline V and J ends were trimmed by 5 bases and 8 bases, with 18 bases remaining between them.

The CDR3, as DNA: TGTGCCAGCAGCCAGGCGGGACAGGAGTACGAGCAGTACTTC. This codes for CASSQAGQEYEQYF. The genes are TRBV4-2 and TRBJ2-7; TRBD1 matches 8 bases. CDR1 LGHNA and CDR2 YNFKEQ come from the germline V gene. Unmatched junction bases numbered 5, after V lost 3 bases and J lost 4 bases. CDR3 length: 14 amino acids.

This sequence joins TRBV7-2 and TRBJ2-7, with unresolved D. The V and J ends lost 1 base and 11 bases respectively, with 12 bases between them. CDR1 is SGHTA and CDR2 is FQGNSA in the germline V gene. The CDR3 has 12 amino acids. CDR3 in amino acids: CASSLDVAAKYF. The DNA for the CDR3 is TGTGCCAGCAGCTTAGACGTCGCTGCGAAGTACTTC.

This clonotype was observed a few times. This chain connects TRBV4-3 to TRBJ2-3; tentative D call: TRBD2 (6 bases). Looked up from germline, CDR1 is LGHNA and CDR2 is YSLEER. This CDR3 region has 16 residues. Trimming stripped 1 base from V and 2 bases from J, with 13 bases between. The chain's CDR3 is CASSQGPGGLTDTQYF. CDR3 nucleotides: TGCGCCAGCAGCCAAGGACCCGGAGGGCTCACAGATACGCAGTATTTT.

V gene TRBV4-1 combines with J gene TRBJ1-2; D is possibly TRBD1 (5 bases). The CDR3 extends over 15 amino acids. Trimming removed 1 base at V and 3 bases at J, with 12 bases between. Germline V CDR1 and CDR2: MGHRA, YSYEKL. The CDR3 sequence is CASSQVAGPDYGYTF. For the CDR3, the DNA is TGCGCCAGCAGCCAAGTGGCAGGGCCAGACTATGGCTACACCTTC.

V is TRBV28 and J is TRBJ1-2, with 8 bases identical to TRBD1. The germline V gene encodes CDR1 MDHEN and CDR2 SYDVKM. This CDR3 contains 14 residues. J lost 6 bases, V lost 7 bases, and 10 bases had no gene match. This CDR3 reads CASTPSGGADGYTF. The CDR3 DNA reads TGTGCCAGCACTCCTTCAGGGGGCGCGGATGGCTACACCTTC.

This clonotype was picked up one time. The chain is built from TRBV7-9 and TRBJ2-7, with D possibly matching TRBD2 (6 bases). In germline, CDR1 is SEHNR, CDR2 FQNEAQ (reference sequence). The V end lost 5 bases, the J end lost 3 bases, and 17 bases lay between the germline ends. The CDR3 is made up of 15 amino acids. CDR3 coding DNA: TGTGCCAGCAGCCCACCTACTACGACTAGCTACGAGCAGTACTTC. It specifies CASSPPTTTSYEQYF.

CDR3 protein: CASSKGHPGLNYEQYF. CDR3 coding DNA: TGCGCCAGCAGCAAAGGCCACCCGGGACTAAACTACGAGCAGTACTTC. The genes are TRBV5-1 and TRBJ2-7; 7 bases match TRBD2. The CDR3 consists of 16 residues. The germline CDR1 and CDR2 sequences are SGHRS and YFSETQ. Trimming took 4 bases from V and 3 from J; bases not matched to a gene: 13.

The V and J genes are TRBV29-1 and TRBJ2-7, with D perhaps matching TRBD1 (6 bases). Trimming removed 6 bases at V and 0 bases at J, with 9 bases between. In germline, CDR1 is SQVTM, CDR2 ANQGSEA. The CDR3 runs to 12 residues. For the CDR3, the DNA is TGCAGCGTCGGGGACAACTCCTACGAGCAGTACTTC. Its protein is CSVGDNSYEQYF.

This clonotype was seen a few times. This chain uses TRBV7-9 with TRBJ2-1; D not resolved. CDR1 SEHNR and CDR2 FQNEAQ come from the germline V gene (reference sequence). The CDR3 runs to 13 residues. The ends were cut back, 2 bases at V and 7 bases at J, with 9 bases in the middle. CDR3 sequence reads: CASSLSGSNEQFF. The CDR3 DNA reads TGTGCCAGCAGCTTAAGTGGTAGTAATGAGCAGTTCTTC.

The chain has TRBV20-1 and TRBJ2-1; D unclear. Per germline, CDR1 DFQATT and CDR2 SNEGSKA (reference sequence). The V and J ends lost 7 bases and 8 bases respectively, with 9 bases between them. This CDR3 has 10 amino acids. The CDR3 protein is CSVDIHEQFF. Here the CDR3 DNA reads TGCAGTGTTGATATCCATGAGCAGTTCTTC.

The CDR3 here is CATSRDRGMWEQYF. DNA for the CDR3: TGTGCCACCAGCCGTGACAGGGGGATGTGGGAGCAGTACTTC. The chain employs TRBV15 and TRBJ2-5; 9 nucleotides align to TRBD1. The germline V gene encodes CDR1 LNHNV and CDR2 YYDKDF (reference sequence). The V segment lost 5 bases and the J segment 11 bases; nucleotides outside the gene matches: 12. This CDR3 has 14 residues.

This clonotype was seen more than once but under ten times. The rearrangement uses TRBV20-1 and TRBJ2-1, with D possibly matching TRBD2 (5 bases). Germline loops: CDR1 DFQATT, CDR2 SNEGSKA (reference sequence). V was trimmed by 1 base and J by 2 bases, leaving 12 bases between them. CDR3 size: 15 residues. CDR3 sequence reads: CSARAPGSAYNEQFF. CDR3 sequence (DNA): TGCAGTGCTAGAGCCCCGGGATCCGCCTACAATGAGCAGTTCTTC.

The genes are TRBV2 and TRBJ2-5; 8 nucleotides align to TRBD2. Gene TRBJ2-7 matches the end of the DNA better, so the J call may be wrong. CDR1 is SNHLY and CDR2 is FYNNEI in the germline V gene. The CDR3 has 14 amino acids. The CDR3 nucleotides are TGTGCCAGCAGGACTAGCGCCATTGGGTACGAGCAGTACTTC. Translating it yields CASRTSAIGYEQYF.

The J gene is TRBJ1-3, the V gene TRBV3-1, with D uncertain. The CDR3 runs 14 residues. Trimming pared 0 bases from V and 4 bases from J, leaving 7 bases between. Germline-derived CDR1 and CDR2 are LGHDT and YNNKEL (reference sequence). This CDR3 is CASSQDLNGNTIYF. In DNA, the CDR3 is TGTGCCAGCAGCCAAGATCTAAACGGAAACACCATATATTTT. Looking up the rest from reference TRBV3-1 and TRBJ1-3 gives the full variable domain: DTAVSQTPKYLVTQMGNDKSIKCEQNLGHDTMYWYKQDSKKFLKIMFSYNNKELIINETVPNRFSPKSPDKAHLNLHINSLELGDSAVYFCASSQDLNGNTIYFGEGSWLTVV.

This rearrangement joins TRBV11-2 to TRBJ2-3; possible D gene TRBD2, 5 bases. The ends were cut back, 7 bases at V and 3 bases at J, with 17 bases in the middle. Germline V lookup: CDR1 SGHAT, CDR2 FQNNGV. This CDR3 region has 15 residues. CDR3: CASTYNPGRTDTQYF. The CDR3 DNA reads TGTGCCAGCACCTACAACCCGGGAAGGACAGATACGCAGTATTTT.

This clonotype was counted only a few times. The chain links TRBV12-3 or TRBV12-4 to TRBJ2-1, with TRBD2 as a possible D gene (6 bases). V lost 7 bases to trimming and J lost 10 bases, with 17 bases between them. The CDR3 runs to 13 residues. CDR3 residues: CASTKVGRGEQFF. The CDR3, as DNA: TGTGCCAGCACCAAGGTTGGCCGGGGGGAGCAGTTCTTC.

The chain links TRBV5-1 to TRBJ1-4, with no clear D. This CDR3 spans 14 amino acids. Germline CDR1 reads SGHRS; CDR2 reads YFSETQ. V was trimmed by 4 bases and J by 4 bases, leaving 11 bases between them. CDR3 residues: CASSIGRNNEKLFF. DNA of the CDR3: TGCGCCAGCAGCATCGGACGGAATAATGAAAAACTGTTTTTT.

The V and J genes are TRBV28 and TRBJ1-2, with 10 bases matching TRBD1. The germline V gene encodes CDR1 MDHEN and CDR2 SYDVKM. The V and J ends lost 1 base and 5 bases, in that order; junction bases with no gene match: 4. This CDR3 has 15 amino acids. CDR3 region: CASSLSTGGAYGYTF. The CDR3 DNA is TGTGCCAGCAGTTTATCGACAGGGGGCGCGTATGGCTACACCTTC.

This rearrangement joins TRBV27 to TRBJ2-5, with unresolved D. CDR3 length: 16 amino acids. The V gene's germline CDR1 is MNHEY and CDR2 SMNVEV (reference sequence). Trimming pared 2 bases from V and 4 bases from J, leaving 17 bases between. The CDR3 sequence: CASSLNRRQAGETQYF. CDR3 nucleotide sequence: TGTGCCAGCAGTTTAAATAGGCGGCAGGCCGGAGAGACCCAGTACTTC.

CDR3 coding DNA: TGCGCCAGCAGCGACGGACAGGGGAGGTATGATGCTTTCTTT. It yields the protein CASSDGQGRYDAFF. V gene TRBV5-1 combines with J gene TRBJ1-1; 9 nucleotides align to TRBD1. Germline-derived CDR1 and CDR2 are SGHRS and YFSETQ. With V trimmed by 4 bases and J by 11 bases, 12 bases remained unmatched. The CDR3 consists of 14 residues.

To note about this clonotype: The junction differs from germline at one of its ends, possibly a read error. The chain employs TRBV20-1 and TRBJ2-2, with D possibly TRBD1 on 6 matching bases. The CDR3 extends over 16 amino acids. The V gene's germline CDR1 is DFQATT and CDR2 SNEGSKA (reference sequence). The CDR3 loop is CSARDLIGGAGGELFF. The CDR3 nucleotides are TGTAGTGCTAGAGATCTTATTGGGGGCGCAGGCGGGGAGCTGTTTTTT.

The genes are TRBV29-1 and TRBJ2-7; D is undetermined. Trimming took 6 bases from V and 2 from J, leaving 8 bases between them. The length of the CDR3 is 11 residues. The germline gives CDR1 SQVTM, CDR2 ANQGSEA. The CDR3 DNA reads as TGCAGCGTCGGAGAGGCCTACGAGCAGTACTTC. It translates to CSVGEAYEQYF.

The chain uses TRBV7-8 and TRBJ2-2; perhaps TRBD1 as D (6 bases). V was shortened by 2 bases and J by 2 bases, with 12 bases between the two germline ends. CDR3 length equals 16 residues. CDR1 SGHVS and CDR2 FQNEAQ come from the germline V gene. CDR3 DNA sequence: TGTGCCAGCAGCTTACGGGACATAGGAAACACCGGGGAGCTGTTTTTT. Protein: CASSLRDIGNTGELFF.